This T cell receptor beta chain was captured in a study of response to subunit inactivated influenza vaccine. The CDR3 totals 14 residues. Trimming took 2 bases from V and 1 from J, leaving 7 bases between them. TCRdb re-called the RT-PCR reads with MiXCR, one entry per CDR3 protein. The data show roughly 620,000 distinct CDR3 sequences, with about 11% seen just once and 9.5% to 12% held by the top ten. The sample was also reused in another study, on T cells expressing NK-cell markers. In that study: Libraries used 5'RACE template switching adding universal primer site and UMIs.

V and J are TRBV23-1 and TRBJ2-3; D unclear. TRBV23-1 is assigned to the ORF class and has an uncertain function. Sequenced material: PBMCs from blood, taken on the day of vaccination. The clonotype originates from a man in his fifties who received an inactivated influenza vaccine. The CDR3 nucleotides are TGCGCCAGCAGTCAAAGGGCCGGCACAGATACGCAGTATTTT. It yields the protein CASSQRAGTDTQYF.